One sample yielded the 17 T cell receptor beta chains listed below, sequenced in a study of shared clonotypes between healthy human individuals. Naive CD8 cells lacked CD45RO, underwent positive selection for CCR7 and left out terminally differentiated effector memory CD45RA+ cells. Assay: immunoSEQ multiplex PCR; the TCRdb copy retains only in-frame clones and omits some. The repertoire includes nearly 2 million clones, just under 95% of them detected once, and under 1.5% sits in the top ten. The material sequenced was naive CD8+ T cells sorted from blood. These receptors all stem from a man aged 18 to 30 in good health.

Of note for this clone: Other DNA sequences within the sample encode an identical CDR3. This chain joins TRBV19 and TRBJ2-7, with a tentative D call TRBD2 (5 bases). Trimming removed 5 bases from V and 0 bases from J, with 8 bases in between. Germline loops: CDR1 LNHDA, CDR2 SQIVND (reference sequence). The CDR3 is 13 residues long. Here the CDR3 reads CASSYRDSYEQYF. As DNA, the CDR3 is TGTGCCAGTAGTTACCGGGACTCCTACGAGCAGTACTTC.

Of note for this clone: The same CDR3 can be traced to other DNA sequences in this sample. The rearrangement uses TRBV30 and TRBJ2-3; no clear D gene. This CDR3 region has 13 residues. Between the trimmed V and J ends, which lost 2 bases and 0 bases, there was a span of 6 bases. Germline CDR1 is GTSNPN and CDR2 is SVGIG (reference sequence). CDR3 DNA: TGTGCCTGGAGTTGGGGAAGCACAGATACGCAGTATTTT. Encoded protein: CAWSWGSTDTQYF.

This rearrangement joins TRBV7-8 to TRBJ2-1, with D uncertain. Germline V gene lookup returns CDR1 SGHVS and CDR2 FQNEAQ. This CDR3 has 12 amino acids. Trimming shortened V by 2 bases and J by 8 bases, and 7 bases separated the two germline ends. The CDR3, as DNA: TGTGCCAGCAGCTTAAGTCTCGATGAGCAGTTCTTC. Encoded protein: CASSLSLDEQFF. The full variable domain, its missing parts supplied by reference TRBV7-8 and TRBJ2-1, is GAGVSQSPRYKVAKRGQDVALRCDPISGHVSLFWYQQALGQGPEFLTYFQNEAQLDKSGLPSDRFFAERPEGSVSTLKIQRTQQEDSAVYLCASSLSLDEQFFGPGTRLTVL.

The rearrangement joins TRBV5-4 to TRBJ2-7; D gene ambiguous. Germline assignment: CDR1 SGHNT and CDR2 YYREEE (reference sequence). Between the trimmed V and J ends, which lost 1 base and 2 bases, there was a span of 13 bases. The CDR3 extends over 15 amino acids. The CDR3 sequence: CASSLTSDTTYEQYF. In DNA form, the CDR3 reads TGTGCCAGCAGCTTGACAAGTGACACCACCTACGAGCAGTACTTC. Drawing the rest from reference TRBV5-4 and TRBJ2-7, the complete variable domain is ETGVTQSPTHLIKTRGQQVTLRCSSQSGHNTVSWYQQALGQGPQFIFQYYREEENGRGNFPPRFSGLQFPNYSSELNVNALELDDSALYLCASSLTSDTTYEQYFGPGTRLTVT.

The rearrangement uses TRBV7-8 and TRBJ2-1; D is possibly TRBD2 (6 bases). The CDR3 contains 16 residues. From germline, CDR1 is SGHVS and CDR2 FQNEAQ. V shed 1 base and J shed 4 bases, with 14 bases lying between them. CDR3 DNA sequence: TGTGCCAGCAGCTTAGGGGCGGGATCATTATACAATGAGCAGTTCTTC. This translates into CASSLGAGSLYNEQFF.

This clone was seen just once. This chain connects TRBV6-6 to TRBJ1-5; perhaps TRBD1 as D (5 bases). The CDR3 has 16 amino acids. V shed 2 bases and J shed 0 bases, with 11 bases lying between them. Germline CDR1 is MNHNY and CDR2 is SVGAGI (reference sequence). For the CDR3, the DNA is TGTGCCAGCAGTTACAGGACACAATATAGCAATCAGCCCCAGCATTTT. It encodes CASSYRTQYSNQPQHF.

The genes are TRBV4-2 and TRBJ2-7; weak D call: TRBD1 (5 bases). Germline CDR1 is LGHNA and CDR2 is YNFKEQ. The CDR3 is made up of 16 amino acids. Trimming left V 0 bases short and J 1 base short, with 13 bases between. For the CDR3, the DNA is TGTGCCAGCAGCCAAGAGTCGACAGTGGGGTCCTACGAGCAGTACTTC. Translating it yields CASSQESTVGSYEQYF.

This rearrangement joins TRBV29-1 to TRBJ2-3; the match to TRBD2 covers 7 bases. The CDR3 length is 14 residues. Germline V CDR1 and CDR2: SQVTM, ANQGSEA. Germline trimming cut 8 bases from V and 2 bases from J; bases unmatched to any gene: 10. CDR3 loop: CSSSGRVSTDTQYF. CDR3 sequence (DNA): TGCAGCTCCTCAGGGAGGGTGTCCACAGATACGCAGTATTTT.

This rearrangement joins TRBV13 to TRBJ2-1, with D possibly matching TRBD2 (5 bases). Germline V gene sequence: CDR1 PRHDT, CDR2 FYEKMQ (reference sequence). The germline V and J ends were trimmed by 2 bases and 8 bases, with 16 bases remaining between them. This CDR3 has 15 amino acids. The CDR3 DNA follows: TGTGCCAGCAGCTTACAAGATATTGAGGGCCATGAGCAGTTCTTC. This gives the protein CASSLQDIEGHEQFF.

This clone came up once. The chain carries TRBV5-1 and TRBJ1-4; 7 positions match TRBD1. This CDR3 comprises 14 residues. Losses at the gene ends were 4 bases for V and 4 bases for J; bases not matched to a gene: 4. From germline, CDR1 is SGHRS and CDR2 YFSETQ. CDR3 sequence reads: CASSLTGSNEKLFF. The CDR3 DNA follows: TGCGCCAGCAGCCTGACAGGGAGTAATGAAAAACTGTTTTTT.

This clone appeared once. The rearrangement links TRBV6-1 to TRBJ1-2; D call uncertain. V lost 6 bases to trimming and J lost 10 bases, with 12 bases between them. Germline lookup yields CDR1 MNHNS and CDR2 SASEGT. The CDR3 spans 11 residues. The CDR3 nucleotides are TGTGCCAGCAGATGGGGAGATTTCTACACCTTC. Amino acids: CASRWGDFYTF.

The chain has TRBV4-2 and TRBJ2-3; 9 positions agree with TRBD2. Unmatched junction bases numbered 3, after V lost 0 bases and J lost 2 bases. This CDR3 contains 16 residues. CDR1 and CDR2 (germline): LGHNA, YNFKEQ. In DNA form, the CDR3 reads TGTGCCAGCAGCCAAGAAGCGGGAGGACTCACAGATACGCAGTATTTT. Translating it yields CASSQEAGGLTDTQYF.

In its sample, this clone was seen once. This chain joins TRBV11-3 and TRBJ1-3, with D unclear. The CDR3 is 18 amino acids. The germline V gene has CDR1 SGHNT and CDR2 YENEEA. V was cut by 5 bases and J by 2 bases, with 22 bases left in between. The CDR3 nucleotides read TGTGCCAGCAGCGTTTATCAGGAGGAGGTAGGCCCTGGAAACACCATATATTTT. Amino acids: CASSVYQEEVGPGNTIYF.

In DNA, the CDR3 is TGTGCCAGCAGCCAAGTCGAAGTTGGCAATCAGCCCCAGCATTTT. This gives the protein CASSQVEVGNQPQHF. The chain uses TRBV4-2 and TRBJ1-5; D is undetermined. The CDR3 length is 15 residues. Trimming left V 1 base short and J 2 bases short, with 9 bases between. Germline values: CDR1 LGHNA, CDR2 YNFKEQ.

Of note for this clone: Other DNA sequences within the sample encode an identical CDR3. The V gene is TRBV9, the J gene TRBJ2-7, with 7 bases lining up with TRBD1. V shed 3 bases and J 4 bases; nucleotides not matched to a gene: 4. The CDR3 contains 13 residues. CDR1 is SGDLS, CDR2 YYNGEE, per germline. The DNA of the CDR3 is TGTGCCAGCAGCGAGGGGACAGCTTACGAGCAGTACTTC. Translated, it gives CASSEGTAYEQYF. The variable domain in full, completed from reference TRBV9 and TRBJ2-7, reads DSGVTQTPKHLITATGQRVTLRCSPRSGDLSVYWYQQSLDQGLQFLIQYYNGEERAKGNILERFSAQQFPDLHSELNLSSLELGDSALYFCASSEGTAYEQYFGPGTRLTVT.

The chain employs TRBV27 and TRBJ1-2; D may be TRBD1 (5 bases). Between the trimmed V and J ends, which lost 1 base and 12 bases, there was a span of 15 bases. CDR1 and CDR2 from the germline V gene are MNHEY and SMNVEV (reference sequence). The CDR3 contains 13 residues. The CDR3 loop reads CASSLFQGGMNTF. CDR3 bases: TGTGCCAGCAGTTTATTCCAGGGAGGGATGAACACCTTC.

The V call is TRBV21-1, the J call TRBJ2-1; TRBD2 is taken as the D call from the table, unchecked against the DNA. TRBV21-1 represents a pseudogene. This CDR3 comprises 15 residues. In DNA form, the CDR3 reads TGTGCCAGCAGCACGGGCGGGAGCCCCTACAATGAGCAGTTCTTC. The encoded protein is CASSTGGSPYNEQFF.